What follows are 27 T cell receptor beta chains derived from one specimen sequenced in a study of cytomegalovirus exposure and HLA in healthy donors. 13 Jbeta primers and 60 Vbeta primers were used for the PCR. Libraries were prepared by immunoSEQ multiplex PCR; TCRdb keeps only in-frame clonotypes and omits some of them. The top ten clones hold around 1.5% of a sample with 150,000 to 200,000 clones, 75% to 90% of them seen once. The sample was PBMCs. The source is a man aged 50 to 59 in good health and CMV-seronegative.

The V and J genes are TRBV7-8 and TRBJ2-7; 7 bases agree with TRBD2. The CDR3 is made up of 14 amino acids. Germline trimming cut 4 bases from V and 3 bases from J; bases unmatched to any gene: 6. Germline V gene lookup returns CDR1 SGHVS and CDR2 FQNEAQ. CDR3 DNA sequence: TGTGCCAGCAGCTCCCGGCTAGCGGACTACGAGCAGTACTTC. Translated, it gives CASSSRLADYEQYF. The variable domain in full, completed from reference TRBV7-8 and TRBJ2-7, reads GAGVSQSPRYKVAKRGQDVALRCDPISGHVSLFWYQQALGQGPEFLTYFQNEAQLDKSGLPSDRFFAERPEGSVSTLKIQRTQQEDSAVYLCASSSRLADYEQYFGPGTRLTVT.

This rearrangement joins TRBV5-1 to TRBJ2-5, with 8 nucleotides matching TRBD2. The length of the CDR3 is 14 residues. Trimming cost V 6 bases and J 1 base; bases outside gene matches: 5. Germline CDR1 and CDR2: SGHRS and YFSETQ. The CDR3 DNA follows: TGCGCCAGCACTGCTAGCGGGCTCCAAGAGACCCAGTACTTC. As protein: CASTASGLQETQYF.

The genes are TRBV29-1 and TRBJ2-3, with TRBD2 identical over 8 bases. The ends lost 6 bases at V and 9 bases at J; junction bases unmatched: 8. Germline V gene sequence: CDR1 SQVTM, CDR2 ANQGSEA. There are 12 residues in the CDR3. CDR3 amino acids: CSVRGGSQTQYF. CDR3 nucleotide sequence: TGCAGCGTCCGGGGGGGATCGCAAACGCAGTATTTT.

The chain employs TRBV5-1 and TRBJ2-2; D ambiguous. CDR1 is SGHRS, CDR2 YFSETQ, per germline. The CDR3 runs 14 residues. V lost 3 bases to trimming and J lost 4 bases, with 10 bases between them. In nucleotides, the CDR3 is TGCGCCAGCAGCTCTCTACAGAGCACCGGGGAGCTGTTTTTT. Translation gives CASSSLQSTGELFF.

V usage is TRBV7-2 and J usage is TRBJ2-5, with TRBD2 matching over 16 bases. V was pared by 4 bases and J by 2 bases, with 10 bases of the junction left unmatched. Germline values: CDR1 SGHTA, CDR2 FQGNSA. The CDR3 covers 19 residues. DNA for the CDR3: TGTGCCAGCAGCTCTCCGGGACTAGCGGGGGGGCCGAGGCAAGAGACCCAGTACTTC. Translating gives CASSSPGLAGGPRQETQYF.

V gene TRBV7-2 combines with J gene TRBJ2-2; 7 bases line up with TRBD1. V lost 1 base and J lost 7; bases outside the gene matches: 12. CDR3 length: 17 residues. Germline V gives CDR1 SGHTA, CDR2 FQGNSA. As DNA, the CDR3 is TGTGCCAGCAGCTTAGTAACAGGACAGGCCCGACGCGGGGAGCTGTTTTTT. Its protein is CASSLVTGQARRGELFF.

This clone has a handful of counts. The chain uses TRBV19 and TRBJ1-1; no clear D gene. This CDR3 contains 12 residues. Germline CDR1 is LNHDA and CDR2 is SQIVND (reference sequence). Trimming pared 7 bases from V and 5 bases from J, leaving 11 bases between. The CDR3 spells CASIEGGTEAFF. CDR3 DNA: TGTGCCAGTATCGAGGGAGGGACTGAAGCTTTCTTT. Complete variable domain (other parts from reference TRBV19 and TRBJ1-1): DGGITQSPKYLFRKEGQNVTLSCEQNLNHDAMYWYRQDPGQGLRLIYYSQIVNDFQKGDIAEGYSVSREKKESFPLTVTSAQKNPTAFYLCASIEGGTEAFFGQGTRLTVV.

The chain joins TRBV7-2 to TRBJ2-7; the match to TRBD2 covers 11 bases. V gave up 4 bases and J gave up 6 bases; unmatched junction bases: 8. This CDR3 spans 15 amino acids. CDR1 SGHTA and CDR2 FQGNSA come from the germline V gene. CDR3 sequence reads: CASSSSGGPMREQYF. CDR3 nucleotides: TGTGCCAGCAGCTCTAGCGGGGGGCCAATGCGCGAGCAGTACTTC.

This rearrangement joins TRBV5-1 to TRBJ1-3; no reliable D call. CDR1 SGHRS and CDR2 YFSETQ come from the germline V gene. The CDR3 is 14 amino acids. V lost 7 bases, J lost 0 bases, and 11 bases lay in between. The CDR3 region is CASASGVSGNTIYF. The CDR3 bases are TGCGCCAGCGCGAGCGGGGTCTCTGGAAACACCATATATTTT.

Worth noting for this clone: The identical CDR3 is also encoded by other nucleotide sequences in the sample. The chain links TRBV4-3 to TRBJ1-1, with D hard to call. There are 14 residues in the CDR3. Germline V gene data show CDR1 as LGHNA and CDR2 as YSLEER. With 0 bases removed from V and 1 base from J, the gap between germline ends came to 6 bases. The CDR3 nucleotides read TGCGCCAGCAGCCAAGATCAGGCGAACACTGAAGCTTTCTTT. This encodes CASSQDQANTEAFF.

The chain is built from TRBV9 and TRBJ1-1; 8 bases are shared with TRBD1. Germline values: CDR1 SGDLS, CDR2 YYNGEE. J was trimmed by 3 bases and V by 2 bases; bases with no gene match: 6. The CDR3 sequence is 15 residues long. The DNA for the CDR3 is TGTGCCAGCAGCGTGGGACAGGTGGGATACACTGAAGCTTTCTTT. This codes for CASSVGQVGYTEAFF.

V and J are TRBV18 and TRBJ2-3; D perhaps matches TRBD1 (5 bases). This CDR3 contains 13 residues. V was pared by 6 bases and J by 6 bases, with 13 bases between. Germline V gene sequence: CDR1 KGHSH, CDR2 LQKENI. The DNA of the CDR3 is TGTGCCAGCTCCCTAGGGGATTGGGATACGCAGTATTTT. Residues: CASSLGDWDTQYF. Full variable domain (missing parts from reference TRBV18 and TRBJ2-3): NAGVMQNPRHLVRRRGQEARLRCSPMKGHSHVYWYRQLPEEGLKFMVYLQKENIIDESGMPKERFSAEFPKEGPSILRIQQVVRGDSAAYFCASSLGDWDTQYFGPGTRLTVL.

This clone was seen a few times. The chain uses TRBV18 and TRBJ1-1; no clear D gene. The CDR3 is 12 residues long. CDR1 is KGHSH, CDR2 LQKENI, per germline. The V gene lost 3 bases and the J gene lost 4 bases, with 6 bases spanning the gap. The CDR3 nucleotides are TGTGCCAGCTCACCGAGAGCCACTGAAGCTTTCTTT. It encodes CASSPRATEAFF.

This clone was seen once. The V call is TRBV7-9, the J call TRBJ1-4; D is uncertain. CDR1 is SEHNR, CDR2 FQNEAQ, per germline (reference sequence). Trimming removed 7 bases from V and 5 bases from J, with 23 bases in between. CDR3 length: 17 residues. This CDR3 reads CASTPFRFSSTNEKLFF. The CDR3 DNA reads TGTGCCAGCACCCCCTTTCGGTTTAGCTCCACGAATGAAAAACTGTTTTTT.

The chain employs TRBV29-1 and TRBJ2-3, with D possibly matching TRBD1 (6 bases). Trimming removed 5 bases at V and 3 bases at J, with 15 bases between. Germline assignment: CDR1 SQVTM and CDR2 ANQGSEA. This CDR3 spans 14 amino acids. The chain's CDR3 is CSVPHRARTDTQYF. The DNA of the CDR3 is TGCAGCGTTCCACACAGGGCCAGAACAGATACGCAGTATTTT.

The J gene is TRBJ1-6, the V gene TRBV5-5, with 9 positions matching TRBD1. This CDR3 has 17 residues. J gave up 6 bases and V 3 bases, and 10 bases lay outside the gene matches. The V gene's germline CDR1 is SGHKS and CDR2 YYEKEE (reference sequence). The CDR3: CASSWERTGVTNSPLHF. CDR3 DNA sequence: TGTGCCAGCAGCTGGGAGAGGACAGGGGTCACTAATTCACCCCTCCACTTT. The entire variable domain, with the rest obtained from reference TRBV5-5 and TRBJ1-6, is as follows: DAGVTQSPTHLIKTRGQQVTLRCSPISGHKSVSWYQQVLGQGPQFIFQYYEKEERGRGNFPDRFSARQFPNYSSELNVNALLLGDSALYLCASSWERTGVTNSPLHFGNGTRLTVT.

The chain carries TRBV19 and TRBJ1-5; TRBD1 matches at 8 bases. The CDR3 is 14 amino acids. Germline CDR1 and CDR2: LNHDA and SQIVND (reference sequence). The trim removed 6 bases at V and 6 bases at J, leaving 7 bases unmatched. As DNA, the CDR3 is TGTGCCAGTAGCCGACAGGGGAGAGGTCAGCCCCAGCATTTT. This gives the protein CASSRQGRGQPQHF.

Note on this clone: Since the CDR3 does not end with the conserved phenylalanine or tryptophan, this likely comes from a read error. The DNA is omitted, as the CDR3 cannot be located on it reliably, and the CDR3 follows TCRdb's listing. This rearrangement joins TRBV27 to TRBJ2-7; TRBD1 is the table's D call and was not checked against the DNA. Germline values: CDR1 MNHEY, CDR2 SMNVEV (reference sequence). The CDR3 is 11 residues long, ends included. The CDR3 sequence is CASSLGAPNPG.

The chain joins TRBV9 to TRBJ2-1, with 9 nucleotides matching TRBD1. The CDR3 sequence is 16 residues long. Per germline, CDR1 SGDLS and CDR2 YYNGEE. The V gene end was trimmed by 3 bases and the J gene end by 8 bases; junction bases not matched to a gene: 12. The CDR3: CASSARGETGGHEQFF. CDR3 nucleotide sequence: TGTGCCAGCAGCGCCAGAGGCGAGACAGGGGGGCATGAGCAGTTCTTC.

The chain has TRBV7-2 and TRBJ2-5; 13 bases fit TRBD2. Trimming cost V 5 bases and J 1 base; bases outside gene matches: 4. The CDR3 is 16 amino acids. CDR1 and CDR2 (germline): SGHTA, FQGNSA. CDR3 loop: CASSMGLAGSQETQYF. The CDR3 coding sequence is TGTGCCAGCAGCATGGGACTAGCGGGATCCCAAGAGACCCAGTACTTC.

The chain has TRBV29-1 and TRBJ2-1, with 7 bases aligning to TRBD1. The CDR3 contains 17 residues. Germline CDR1 SQVTM, CDR2 ANQGSEA. V was clipped by 6 bases and J by 0 bases; unmatched bases: 14. The DNA for the CDR3 is TGCAGCGTCCTAACTCCGACAGGGATTCCCTCCTACAATGAGCAGTTCTTC. It yields the protein CSVLTPTGIPSYNEQFF.

This clone has a handful of counts. The chain carries TRBV6-1 and TRBJ2-1, with no clear D. CDR1 MNHNS and CDR2 SASEGT come from the germline V gene. Trimming left V 3 bases short and J 5 bases short, with 11 bases between. The length of the CDR3 is 14 residues. The CDR3 nucleotides read TGTGCCAGCAGTGATCTTGGCGAGGACAATGAGCAGTTCTTC. Residues: CASSDLGEDNEQFF.

This clone was seen only once. The chain recombines TRBV7-2 with TRBJ1-2; D is unclear. The CDR3 spans 11 residues. The germline CDR1 and CDR2 sequences are SGHTA and FQGNSA. V lost 5 bases, J lost 7 bases, and 8 bases lay in between. The CDR3 region has the DNA TGTGCCAGCAGCCCAGGATCTGGCTACACCTTC. This codes for CASSPGSGYTF. The variable domain in full, with the rest retrieved from reference TRBV7-2 and TRBJ1-2, is GAGVSQSPSNKVTEKGKDVELRCDPISGHTALYWYRQSLGQGLEFLIYFQGNSAPDKSGLPSDRFSAERTGGSVSTLTIQRTQQEDSAVYLCASSPGSGYTFGSGTRLTVV.

V and J are TRBV2 and TRBJ1-5; the match to TRBD1 covers 10 bases. V lost 6 bases to trimming and J lost 5 bases; unmatched junction nucleotides: 4. The CDR3 runs 14 residues. CDR1 SNHLY and CDR2 FYNNEI come from the germline V gene. Here the CDR3 reads CASRAGQGDQPQHF. The CDR3 DNA is TGTGCCAGCAGAGCAGGACAGGGGGATCAGCCCCAGCATTTT.

About this clone itself: The same CDR3 also results from other DNA sequences found in this sample. The CDR3 region is CASSLDTGQPQHF. The CDR3 DNA reads as TGTGCCAGCAGCTTAGACACAGGGCAGCCCCAGCATTTT. V is TRBV7-2 and J is TRBJ1-5; possible D gene TRBD1, 6 bases. This CDR3 is 13 amino acids long. The V gene's germline CDR1 is SGHTA and CDR2 FQGNSA. Trimming took off 1 base at V and 7 bases at J, with 8 bases between the two ends.

V is TRBV5-6 and J is TRBJ1-2, with TRBD1 matching over 9 bases. Trimming removed 0 bases from V and 7 bases from J; junction bases left unmatched: 4. Germline V gives CDR1 SGHDT, CDR2 YYEEEE. This CDR3 comprises 14 residues. The CDR3 DNA reads as TGTGCCAGCAGCTTGGTACAGGGGGCTAGTGGCTACACCTTC. It encodes CASSLVQGASGYTF.

The chain has TRBV5-1 and TRBJ2-1; the D is unclear. CDR1 and CDR2 from the germline V gene are SGHRS and YFSETQ. The CDR3 runs to 13 residues. V dropped 0 bases and J dropped 8 bases, with 9 bases sitting between them. The CDR3: CASSLELVDEQFF. In nucleotides, the CDR3 is TGCGCCAGCAGCTTGGAGCTAGTGGATGAGCAGTTCTTC.